This T cell receptor (beta chain) derives from a study of T cells after yellow fever vaccination. The V end was cut by 6 bases, the J end by 2 bases, with 5 bases between. Germline V gene lookup returns CDR1 SGHTA and CDR2 FQGNSA. The CDR3 contains 11 residues. This clonotype is medium-sized within its sample. Its specificity is not known. The study made its TCR cDNA through 5'RACE template switching. That step introduced a universal primer site along with UMIs. TCRdb re-called the 5' RACE reads through MiXCR, storing one row per CDR3 protein. The profile shows around 230,000 distinct CDR3 sequences, approximately 6.3% of them singletons. Points from the study as a whole: Re-detected after boosting: most primary clones, approximately 97% of CD4 and less than 90% of CD8.

The chain joins TRBV7-2 to TRBJ2-7; D not certain. Sequencing was performed on CD4+ T cells sorted from PBMCs, taken on the day of the yellow fever booster vaccination. The source is a young man who received the YFV17D yellow fever vaccine. Here the CDR3 DNA reads TGTGCCAGCAGTACTGCCTACGAGCAGTACTTC. Translating it yields CASSTAYEQYF. Supplemented by reference TRBV7-2 and TRBJ2-7, the full variable domain reads GAGVSQSPSNKVTEKGKDVELRCDPISGHTALYWYRQSLGQGLEFLIYFQGNSAPDKSGLPSDRFSAERTGGSVSTLTIQRTQQEDSAVYLCASSTAYEQYFGPGTRLTVT.